The clone carrying this TCR beta chain was observed once. Antigen: not known. At one boundary the junction diverges from the germline segment, which might be a read error. Germline V gives CDR1 MGHDK, CDR2 SYGVNS. This CDR3 comprises 13 residues. This specimen belongs to a study of cytomegalovirus exposure and HLA in healthy donors. Findings and limits, study-wide: Presence/absence analyses assumed roughly uniform sequencing depth across donors, which may not hold. Because they were indistinguishable, some V segments, including TRBV6-2 and TRBV6-3, were excluded. It was shown in a later analysis that HLA-associated TCR beta chains were more clonally expanded than other, equally common chains. Based on reports, TCR beta sequences accurately predicted HLA-A and HLA-B alleles for most subjects.

The PCR used 60 Vbeta and 13 Jbeta primers. Method: immunoSEQ multiplex PCR; TCRdb's copy keeps in-frame clones and lacks some. The table lists 100,000 to 150,000 clones, about three quarters of them singletons, with approximately 1.2% in the top ten. The clonotype comes from a female donor in good health and CMV-seronegative. The sequencing input was PBMCs. The rearrangement joins TRBV25-1 to TRBJ1-2, with D possibly TRBD1 on 5 matching bases. As DNA, the CDR3 is TGTGCCAGCAGTGAATATGGGACTGCGAACTACGCCTTC. It encodes CASSEYGTANYAF.